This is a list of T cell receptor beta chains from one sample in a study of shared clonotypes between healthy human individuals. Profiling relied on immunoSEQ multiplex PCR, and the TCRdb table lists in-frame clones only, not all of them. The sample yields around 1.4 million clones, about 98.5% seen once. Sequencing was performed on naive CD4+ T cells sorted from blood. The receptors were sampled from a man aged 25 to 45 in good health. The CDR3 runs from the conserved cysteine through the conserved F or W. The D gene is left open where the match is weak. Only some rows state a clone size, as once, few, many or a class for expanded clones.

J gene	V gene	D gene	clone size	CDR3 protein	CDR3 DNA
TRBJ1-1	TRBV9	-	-	CASSVAVMNTEAFF	TGTGCCAGCAGCGTAGCCGTCATGAACACTGAAGCTTTCTTT
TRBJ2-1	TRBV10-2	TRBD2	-	CASSEGRLAGLNEQFF	TGCGCCAGCAGTGAGGGGAGACTAGCGGGGCTTAATGAGCAGTTCTTC
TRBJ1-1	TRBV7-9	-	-	CASSSVRGQRLMNTEAFF	TGTGCCAGCAGCTCGGTCAGGGGTCAACGGTTGATGAACACTGAAGCTTTCTTT
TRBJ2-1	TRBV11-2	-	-	CASSLGRQANSYNEQFF	TGTGCCAGCAGCTTAGGGAGACAGGCTAACTCCTACAATGAGCAGTTCTTC
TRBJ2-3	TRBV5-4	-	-	CASSLDAPRFDTQYF	TGTGCCAGCAGCTTGGATGCGCCACGGTTCGATACGCAGTATTTT
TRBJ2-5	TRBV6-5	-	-	CASSQRETQYF	TGTGCCAGCAGCCAGCGGGAGACCCAGTACTTC
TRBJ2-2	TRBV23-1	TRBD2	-	CASPERAGVRPGELFF	TGCGCCAGCCCCGAACGGGCGGGAGTTCGACCCGGGGAGCTGTTTTTT
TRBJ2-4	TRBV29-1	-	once	CSVEGGARLAKNIQYF	TGCAGCGTTGAAGGTGGAGCCAGGCTAGCCAAAAACATTCAGTACTTC
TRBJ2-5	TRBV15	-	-	CATSRAGPETQYF	TGTGCCACCAGCAGGGCCGGGCCAGAGACCCAGTACTTC
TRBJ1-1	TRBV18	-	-	CASSPGRRNTEAFF	TGTGCCAGCTCACCGGGGAGGAGGAACACTGAAGCTTTCTTT
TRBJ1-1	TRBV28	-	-	CASSLGVRSAEAFF	TGTGCCAGCAGTTTGGGGGTCAGGTCCGCTGAAGCTTTCTTT
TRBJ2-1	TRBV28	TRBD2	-	CASSLKGLAGGESYNEQFF	TGTGCCAGCAGTTTAAAGGGACTAGCGGGAGGAGAATCCTACAATGAGCAGTTCTTC
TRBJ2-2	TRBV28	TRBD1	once	CASSFFRGPNTGELFF	TGTGCCAGCAGTTTCTTTAGGGGGCCGAACACCGGGGAGCTGTTTTTT
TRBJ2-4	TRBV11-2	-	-	CASSLGMGQYF	TGTGCCAGCAGCTTGGGGATGGGTCAGTACTTC
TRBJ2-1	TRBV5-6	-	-	CASSLQGRSSYNEQFF	TGTGCCAGCAGCTTACAGGGAAGGAGCTCCTACAATGAGCAGTTCTTC
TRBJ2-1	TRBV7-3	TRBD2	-	CASSREGGHSYNEQFF	TGTGCCAGCAGCCGGGAGGGAGGGCACTCCTACAATGAGCAGTTCTTC
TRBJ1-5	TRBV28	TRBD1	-	CASSFQGAQPQHF	TGTGCCAGCAGTTTTCAGGGGGCTCAGCCCCAGCATTTT
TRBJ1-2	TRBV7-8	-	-	CASSLRDNGGYTF	TGTGCCAGCAGCTTAAGGGACAACGGTGGCTACACCTTC
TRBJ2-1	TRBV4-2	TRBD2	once	CASSQDIRLAGVDEQFF	TGTGCCAGCAGCCAAGATATTAGACTAGCGGGAGTAGATGAGCAGTTCTTC
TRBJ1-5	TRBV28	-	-	CASGPYSNQPQHF	TGTGCCTCGGGGCCGTATAGCAATCAGCCCCAGCATTTT
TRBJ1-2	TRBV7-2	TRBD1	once	CASSWDRADGYTF	TGTGCCAGCAGCTGGGACAGGGCTGATGGCTACACCTTC
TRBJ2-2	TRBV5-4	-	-	CASSLLLAGELFF	TGTGCCAGCAGCTTGTTGCTGGCCGGGGAGCTGTTTTTT
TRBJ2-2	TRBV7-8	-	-	CASSLRRAYGELFF	TGTGCCAGCAGCTTAAGGAGGGCCTACGGGGAGCTGTTTTTT
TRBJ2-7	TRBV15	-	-	CATSRASGAHEQYF	TGTGCCACCAGCAGAGCTTCGGGGGCCCACGAGCAGTACTTC
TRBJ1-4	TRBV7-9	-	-	CASSLALGEGREKLFF	TGTGCCAGCAGCTTAGCGCTGGGGGAAGGTAGAGAAAAACTGTTTTTT
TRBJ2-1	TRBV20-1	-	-	CSANPVNEQFF	TGCAGTGCGAACCCCGTCAATGAGCAGTTCTTC
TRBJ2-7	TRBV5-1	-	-	CASSLGHLADYEQYF	TGCGCCAGCAGCCTGGGACATTTGGCAGATTACGAGCAGTACTTC
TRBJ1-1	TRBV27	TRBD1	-	CASSFGTGSNTEAFF	TGTGCCAGCAGTTTCGGGACAGGCTCAAACACTGAAGCTTTCTTT
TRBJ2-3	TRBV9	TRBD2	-	CASSVASGRSTPDTQYF	TGTGCCAGCAGCGTAGCTAGCGGCCGATCCACCCCTGATACGCAGTATTTT
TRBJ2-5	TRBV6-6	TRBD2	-	CASTAGTRAETQYF	TGTGCCAGCACCGCCGGGACTAGGGCAGAGACCCAGTACTTC
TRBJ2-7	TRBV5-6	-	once	CASSLGLRRPDTYEQYF	TGTGCCAGCAGCTTGGGGTTGCGGAGGCCGGATACCTACGAGCAGTACTTC
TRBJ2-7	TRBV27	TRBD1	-	CASSLFHGAGTGVNEQYF	TGTGCCAGCAGTTTATTTCATGGGGCTGGGACAGGGGTGAACGAGCAGTACTTC
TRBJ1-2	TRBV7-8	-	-	CASSPRGGAHGYTF	TGTGCCAGCAGCCCACGGGGGGGGGCGCATGGCTACACCTTC
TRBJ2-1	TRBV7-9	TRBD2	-	CASSAGLAGGSPNEQFF	TGTGCCAGCAGCGCGGGACTAGCGGGAGGTTCCCCCAATGAGCAGTTCTTC
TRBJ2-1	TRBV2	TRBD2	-	CASRKGLAGTYNEQFF	TGTGCCAGCAGGAAGGGCCTAGCGGGGACCTACAATGAGCAGTTCTTC
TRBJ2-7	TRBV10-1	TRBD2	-	CASSERLAGAEQYF	TGCGCCAGCAGTGAAAGACTAGCGGGAGCCGAGCAGTACTTC
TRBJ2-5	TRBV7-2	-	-	CASSSRWTAGKETQYF	TGTGCCAGCAGCTCGAGATGGACAGCCGGCAAAGAGACCCAGTACTTC
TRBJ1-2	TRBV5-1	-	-	CASSLRPGDYGYTF	TGCGCCAGCAGCTTGAGACCAGGGGACTATGGCTACACCTTC
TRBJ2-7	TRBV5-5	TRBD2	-	CASSAGTSSYEQYF	TGTGCCAGCAGCGCCGGGACTAGCTCCTACGAGCAGTACTTC
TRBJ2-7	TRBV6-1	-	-	CASSESRSSYEQYF	TGTGCCAGCAGTGAATCAAGATCTAGTTACGAGCAGTACTTC
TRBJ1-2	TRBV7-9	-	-	CASSLRGSFYGYTF	TGTGCCAGCAGCCTACGGGGGTCCTTCTATGGCTACACCTTC
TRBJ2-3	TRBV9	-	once	CASSVVSGTDTQYF	TGTGCCAGCAGCGTAGTGTCAGGGACAGATACGCAGTATTTT
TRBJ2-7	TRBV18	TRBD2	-	CASSPLAGGLDEQYF	TGTGCCAGCTCACCACTTGCGGGAGGATTGGACGAGCAGTACTTC
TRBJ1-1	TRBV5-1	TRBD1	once	CASSLALGGGGTEAFF	TGCGCCAGCAGCTTGGCCCTGGGAGGGGGCGGCACTGAAGCTTTCTTT
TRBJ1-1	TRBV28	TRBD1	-	CASSPTGAPNTEAFF	TGTGCCAGCAGCCCGACAGGGGCCCCAAACACTGAAGCTTTCTTT
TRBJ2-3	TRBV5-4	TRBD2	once	CASNRLAGRDTDTQYF	TGTGCCAGCAATCGACTAGCGGGGAGGGACACAGATACGCAGTATTTT
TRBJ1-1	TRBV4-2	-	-	CASSQDREAFF	TGTGCCAGCAGCCAAGACAGAGAAGCTTTCTTT
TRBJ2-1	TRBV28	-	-	CASSLTLGEQFF	TGTGCCAGCAGTTTAACGTTGGGTGAGCAGTTCTTC